Below are 6 T cell receptor beta chains sequenced from a single sample in a study of persistence of HIV-infected CD4 T cells. This nonspecific control used anti-CD3/anti-CD28 bead stimulation of CD4+ T cells. Responding CD4+ T cells were sorted by upregulation of both CD40 ligand and CD69. This was the immunoSEQ version 4 assay in survey mode. The protocol was immunoSEQ multiplex PCR, while the TCRdb copy is restricted to in-frame clones and leaves out a portion. Of roughly 35,000 clones listed, roughly 86% are singletons. Their antigen targets remain unknown. Sequencing was performed on CD4+ T cells sorted from PBMCs after roughly 18-hour stimulation, taken from a patient who received antiretroviral therapy. These receptors were taken from an adult man with HIV who was CMV-seropositive.

V usage is TRBV19 and J usage is TRBJ2-3; 7 nucleotides match TRBD1. CDR1 and CDR2 (germline): LNHDA, SQIVND (reference sequence). The CDR3 runs 15 residues. The V gene end was trimmed by 3 bases and the J gene end by 3 bases; junction bases not matched to a gene: 6. The CDR3 loop reads CASSIPTGLTDTQYF. The CDR3 DNA follows: TGTGCCAGTAGTATTCCGACAGGGCTAACAGATACGCAGTATTTT.

The count of this clone is one. The genes are TRBV5-1 and TRBJ1-5; tentative D call: TRBD1 (5 bases). The CDR3 extends over 15 amino acids. CDR1 is SGHRS and CDR2 is YFSETQ in the germline V gene. V lost 0 bases and J lost 11, with 18 bases in between. CDR3 DNA sequence: TGCGCCAGCAGCTTGGGCCTGGGACGTCCGAGGGCCCAGCATTTT. Translated: CASSLGLGRPRAQHF.

This chain links TRBV6-1 with TRBJ2-7, with D possibly matching TRBD2 (5 bases). This CDR3 spans 18 amino acids. Germline V lookup: CDR1 MNHNS, CDR2 SASEGT. Trimming took 2 bases from V and 0 from J, leaving 20 bases between them. The CDR3 region is CASSETTRTVISSYEQYF. CDR3 coding DNA: TGTGCCAGCAGTGAAACCACTAGGACGGTTATAAGCTCCTACGAGCAGTACTTC.

V is TRBV7-2 and J is TRBJ1-1; no firm D call. Germline V gene data show CDR1 as SGHTA and CDR2 as FQGNSA. Trimming left V 6 bases short and J 5 bases short, with 16 bases between. This CDR3 is built from 14 residues. The CDR3 bases are TGTGCCAGCAGTTTACAGTTCCAAGGGACTGAAGCTTTCTTT. As protein: CASSLQFQGTEAFF.

This chain links TRBV6-5 with TRBJ1-1, with TRBD1 identical over 8 bases. Germline CDR1 is MNHEY and CDR2 is SVGAGI. The ends lost 7 bases at V and 0 bases at J; junction bases unmatched: 4. CDR3 length equals 14 residues. The CDR3 spells CASTRTGMNTEAFF. The CDR3 region has the DNA TGTGCCAGCACCCGGACAGGGATGAACACTGAAGCTTTCTTT.

The chain carries TRBV5-1 and TRBJ2-5; 8 nucleotides align to TRBD1. The CDR3 is 15 residues long. The trim removed 0 bases at V and 5 bases at J, leaving 6 bases unmatched. The germline CDR1 and CDR2 sequences are SGHRS and YFSETQ. CDR3 loop: CASSLATGGYETQYF. CDR3 sequence (DNA): TGCGCCAGCAGCTTGGCCACAGGGGGGTACGAGACCCAGTACTTC.